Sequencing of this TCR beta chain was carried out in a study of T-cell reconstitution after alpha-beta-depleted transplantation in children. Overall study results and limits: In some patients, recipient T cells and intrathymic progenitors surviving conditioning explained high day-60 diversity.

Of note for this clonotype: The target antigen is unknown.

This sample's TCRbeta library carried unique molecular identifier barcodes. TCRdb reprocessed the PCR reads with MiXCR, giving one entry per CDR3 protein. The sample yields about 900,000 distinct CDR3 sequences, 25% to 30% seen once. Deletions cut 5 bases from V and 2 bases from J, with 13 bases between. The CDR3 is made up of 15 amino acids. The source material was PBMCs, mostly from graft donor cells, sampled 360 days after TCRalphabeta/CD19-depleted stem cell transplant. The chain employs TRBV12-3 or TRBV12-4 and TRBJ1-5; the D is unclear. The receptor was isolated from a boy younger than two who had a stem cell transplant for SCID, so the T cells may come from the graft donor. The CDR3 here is CASSNHEGGNQPQHF. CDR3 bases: TGTGCCAGCAGTAACCACGAAGGTGGCAATCAGCCCCAGCATTTT.